The present entry profiles one T cell receptor beta chain with its context. Its antigen is still unknown. CDR1 is LGHDT, CDR2 YNNKEL, per germline (reference sequence). With V trimmed by 0 bases and J by 9 bases, 6 bases remained unmatched. CDR3 size: 15 residues. The hyperthyroidism was newly diagnosed and had lasted under 2 months; the patients were aged 18 to 65. PBMCs were collected from a 10 ml volume of fresh peripheral blood. The data were taken from a study of T cells in Graves' hyperthyroidism and ophthalmopathy. Study-wide context: Before any treatment, at initial diagnosis, peripheral blood was collected.

TCR beta CDR3 region amplification was performed from RNA transcripts. Using the HTBI primer set, a first-round RT-PCR was run on the TCR CDR3. One entry per CDR3 protein results from TCRdb running MiXCR on the multiplex PCR reads. The sample consists of fewer than 350,000 distinct CDR3 sequences, around a sixth of them appearing once. The study, taken as a whole, reports: Blood held most thyroid clonotypes expanded above 0.001 frequency.

Specimen: blood. The TCR sequence derives from a woman aged 50 to 60 with Graves' hyperthyroidism. V gene TRBV3-1 combines with J gene TRBJ2-1; 9 nucleotides match TRBD2. CDR3 loop: CASSQEIAGVGEQFF. Written as DNA, the CDR3 is TGTGCCAGCAGCCAAGAAATAGCGGGAGTGGGTGAGCAGTTCTTC.